These 11 T cell receptor beta chains originate from one sample sequenced in a study of cytomegalovirus exposure and HLA in healthy donors. The study ran its PCR with 60 Vbeta and 13 Jbeta primers. Assay used: immunoSEQ multiplex PCR; TCRdb lists only in-frame clones, some missing. The data hold 150,000 to 200,000 clones, with roughly 85% observed a single time. The sequenced sample consisted of PBMCs. These receptors all come from a man aged 18 to 30 in good health and CMV-seropositive.

This clone has just one count. The chain combines TRBV6-5 with TRBJ2-1; 12 bases line up with TRBD1. The CDR3 sequence is 15 residues long. J lost 9 bases, V lost 2 bases, and 5 bases had no gene match. Germline V gene sequence: CDR1 MNHEY, CDR2 SVGAGI. CDR3 nucleotides: TGTGCCAGCAGTTACAGGGACAGGGGGCGCGGTGAGCAGTTCTTC. Amino acids: CASSYRDRGRGEQFF.

V gene TRBV30 combines with J gene TRBJ2-1; 12 bases align to TRBD2. Germline lookup yields CDR1 GTSNPN and CDR2 SVGIG (reference sequence). The V segment lost 7 bases and the J segment 9 bases; nucleotides outside the gene matches: 7. This CDR3 region has 13 residues. This CDR3 reads CASSGGASGEQFF. The DNA for the CDR3 is TGTGCCTCTAGCGGGGGGGCAAGCGGTGAGCAGTTCTTC.

The chain recombines TRBV2 with TRBJ2-5, with 9 bases lining up with TRBD1. In germline, CDR1 is SNHLY, CDR2 FYNNEI. J was trimmed by 5 bases and V by 3 bases; bases with no gene match: 4. CDR3 length: 14 amino acids. This CDR3 reads CASSEYRGQETQYF. The CDR3 DNA is TGTGCCAGCAGTGAGTACAGGGGGCAGGAGACCCAGTACTTC. Combining the CDR3 with reference TRBV2 and TRBJ2-5 gives the whole variable domain EPEVTQTPSHQVTQMGQEVILRCVPISNHLYFYWYRQILGQKVEFLVSFYNNEISEKSEIFDDQFSVERPDGSNFTLKIRSTKLEDSAMYFCASSEYRGQETQYFGPGTRLLVL.

This clone was recorded once. V gene TRBV19 combines with J gene TRBJ1-6, with 8 nucleotides matching TRBD1. The germline gives CDR1 LNHDA, CDR2 SQIVND (reference sequence). After removal of 6 bases from V and 7 bases from J, the junction contained 5 bases not matched to a gene. The CDR3 spans 14 residues. The CDR3 DNA follows: TGTGCCAGTAGGTGGGGGACAGGAAATTCACCCCTCCACTTT. It yields the protein CASRWGTGNSPLHF.

This clone was observed once. This chain links TRBV25-1 with TRBJ1-5; D is perhaps TRBD1 (6 bases). The CDR3 spans 16 residues. CDR1 and CDR2 from the germline V gene are MGHDK and SYGVNS. The V end was cut by 2 bases, the J end by 2 bases, with 13 bases between. The DNA of the CDR3 is TGTGCCAGCAGTGAAAGCGGGGGCTCGGGCAATCAGCCCCAGCATTTT. As protein: CASSESGGSGNQPQHF.

The CDR3 coding sequence is TGTGCCAGGACTAGCGGGGGGAGCACAGATACGCAGTATTTT. Translating it yields CARTSGGSTDTQYF. V usage is TRBV2 and J usage is TRBJ2-3, with TRBD2 identical over 13 bases. CDR3 length: 14 residues. V lost 9 bases, J lost 0 bases, and 0 bases stayed unmatched. Germline V gene lookup returns CDR1 SNHLY and CDR2 FYNNEI.

J is TRBJ2-3 and V is TRBV7-3, with 8 bases fitting TRBD1. V trimming: 3 bases; J trimming: 3 bases; junction bases outside the gene matches: 2. Looked up from germline, CDR1 is SGHTA and CDR2 is FQGTGA. The CDR3 contains 14 residues. CDR3 nucleotide sequence: TGTGCCAGCAGCTTCAGGGGGCTAACAGATACGCAGTATTTT. This translates into CASSFRGLTDTQYF.

This clone was detected only once. The gene calls are TRBV30 and TRBJ1-1, with 10 bases that match TRBD1. Germline V gene data show CDR1 as GTSNPN and CDR2 as SVGIG (reference sequence). This CDR3 contains 15 residues. V gave up 4 bases and J gave up 6 bases; unmatched junction bases: 11. The CDR3 bases are TGTGCCTGGAACCGACCGGGACAGGGGTTTGCTGAAGCTTTCTTT. Its translation is CAWNRPGQGFAEAFF.

This clone has only one observation. The chain has TRBV5-1 and TRBJ2-2; no clear D gene. Trimming took 6 bases from V and 6 from J, leaving 15 bases between them. Germline CDR1 reads SGHRS; CDR2 reads YFSETQ. This CDR3 is built from 14 residues. In DNA form, the CDR3 reads TGCGCCAGCAAATTAGTCTTGAATTCCGGGGAGCTGTTTTTT. As protein: CASKLVLNSGELFF.

This clone was seen only once. The rearrangement uses TRBV19 and TRBJ2-2; 8 nucleotides align to TRBD1. Germline V gene data show CDR1 as LNHDA and CDR2 as SQIVND (reference sequence). The V gene end was trimmed by 5 bases and the J gene end by 4 bases; junction bases not matched to a gene: 6. This CDR3 has 15 residues. In DNA, the CDR3 is TGTGCCAGTAGTGTGACCGGGACAGGCACCGGGGAGCTGTTTTTT. It translates to CASSVTGTGTGELFF.

This chain uses TRBV7-2 with TRBJ1-2; D is undetermined. Germline V gene sequence: CDR1 SGHTA, CDR2 FQGNSA. The CDR3 sequence is 14 residues long. V was shortened by 0 bases and J by 2 bases, with 7 bases between the two germline ends. CDR3 amino acids: CASSLASPNYGYTF. The DNA of the CDR3 is TGTGCCAGCAGCTTAGCTTCCCCGAACTATGGCTACACCTTC.